This is a list of T cell receptor beta chains from one sample in a study of T cell repertoires in cytomegalovirus infection. MiXCR was run by TCRdb on the reads, yielding one entry per CDR3 protein. The repertoire holds under 250,000 distinct CDR3 sequences, with 6.5% as singletons. Input material: PBMCs. These receptors all stem from a human donor in good health (CMV status not recorded). Some clones in this sample may be carry-over from other donors' samples. Each CDR3 is given with its conserved first and last residue. Each record gives: V gene, J gene, D gene, clone size, CDR3 DNA, CDR3 protein. The D gene is left open where the match is weak. Clone sizes are given selectively: once, few, many, or a class where the clone is expanded.

>TRBV15|TRBJ2-5|.|many
TGTGCCACCAGCAGAGGGACCGAAGAGACCCAGTACTTC
CATSRGTEETQYF
>TRBV9|TRBJ2-6|.|.
TGTGCCAGCAGCGTAGGCCCCACGGGGGCGGCCTCTGGGGCCAACGTCCTGACTTTC
CASSVGPTGAASGANVLTF
>TRBV7-2|TRBJ2-2|TRBD2|many
TGTGCCAGCAGCTTAGGAGCGGGGGCGGGCACCGGGGAGCTGTTTTTT
CASSLGAGAGTGELFF
>TRBV28|TRBJ2-3|TRBD1|.
TGTGCCTGCAGTTTACGCGGACAGGGGGATACGCAGTATTTT
CACSLRGQGDTQYF
>TRBV20-1|TRBJ2-2|TRBD2|few
TGCAGTGCCCTCCGGGGGGGAACCGGGGAGCTGTTTTTT
CSALRGGTGELFF
>TRBV7-9|TRBJ2-4|.|many
TGTGCCAGCAGCCCCTTTGGGGCGGGGGCGAGAAACATTCAGTACTTC
CASSPFGAGARNIQYF
>TRBV5-5|TRBJ2-1|TRBD1|many
TGTGCCACCTCTTCGAAGGGGGCGGGCTCCTACAATGAGCAGTTCTTC
CATSSKGAGSYNEQFF
>TRBV20-1|TRBJ1-4|TRBD1|many
TGCAGTGCACACTCACCTACAGGGGGAAGAAATGAAAAACTGTTTTTT
CSAHSPTGGRNEKLFF
>TRBV6-5|TRBJ2-5|TRBD1|many
TGTGCCAGCAGGATTAGGGCCTTCGGACAGGGGCAAGAGACCCAGTACTTC
CASRIRAFGQGQETQYF
>TRBV25-1|TRBJ1-6|.|many
TGTGCCAGCAGTGCTCTTTCTCTCTCGGGAAATTCACCCCTCCACTTT
CASSALSLSGNSPLHF
>TRBV7-2|TRBJ2-1|TRBD2|many
TGTGCCAGCAAGCGGGGGGGCCAGTACAATGAGCAGTTCTTC
CASKRGGQYNEQFF